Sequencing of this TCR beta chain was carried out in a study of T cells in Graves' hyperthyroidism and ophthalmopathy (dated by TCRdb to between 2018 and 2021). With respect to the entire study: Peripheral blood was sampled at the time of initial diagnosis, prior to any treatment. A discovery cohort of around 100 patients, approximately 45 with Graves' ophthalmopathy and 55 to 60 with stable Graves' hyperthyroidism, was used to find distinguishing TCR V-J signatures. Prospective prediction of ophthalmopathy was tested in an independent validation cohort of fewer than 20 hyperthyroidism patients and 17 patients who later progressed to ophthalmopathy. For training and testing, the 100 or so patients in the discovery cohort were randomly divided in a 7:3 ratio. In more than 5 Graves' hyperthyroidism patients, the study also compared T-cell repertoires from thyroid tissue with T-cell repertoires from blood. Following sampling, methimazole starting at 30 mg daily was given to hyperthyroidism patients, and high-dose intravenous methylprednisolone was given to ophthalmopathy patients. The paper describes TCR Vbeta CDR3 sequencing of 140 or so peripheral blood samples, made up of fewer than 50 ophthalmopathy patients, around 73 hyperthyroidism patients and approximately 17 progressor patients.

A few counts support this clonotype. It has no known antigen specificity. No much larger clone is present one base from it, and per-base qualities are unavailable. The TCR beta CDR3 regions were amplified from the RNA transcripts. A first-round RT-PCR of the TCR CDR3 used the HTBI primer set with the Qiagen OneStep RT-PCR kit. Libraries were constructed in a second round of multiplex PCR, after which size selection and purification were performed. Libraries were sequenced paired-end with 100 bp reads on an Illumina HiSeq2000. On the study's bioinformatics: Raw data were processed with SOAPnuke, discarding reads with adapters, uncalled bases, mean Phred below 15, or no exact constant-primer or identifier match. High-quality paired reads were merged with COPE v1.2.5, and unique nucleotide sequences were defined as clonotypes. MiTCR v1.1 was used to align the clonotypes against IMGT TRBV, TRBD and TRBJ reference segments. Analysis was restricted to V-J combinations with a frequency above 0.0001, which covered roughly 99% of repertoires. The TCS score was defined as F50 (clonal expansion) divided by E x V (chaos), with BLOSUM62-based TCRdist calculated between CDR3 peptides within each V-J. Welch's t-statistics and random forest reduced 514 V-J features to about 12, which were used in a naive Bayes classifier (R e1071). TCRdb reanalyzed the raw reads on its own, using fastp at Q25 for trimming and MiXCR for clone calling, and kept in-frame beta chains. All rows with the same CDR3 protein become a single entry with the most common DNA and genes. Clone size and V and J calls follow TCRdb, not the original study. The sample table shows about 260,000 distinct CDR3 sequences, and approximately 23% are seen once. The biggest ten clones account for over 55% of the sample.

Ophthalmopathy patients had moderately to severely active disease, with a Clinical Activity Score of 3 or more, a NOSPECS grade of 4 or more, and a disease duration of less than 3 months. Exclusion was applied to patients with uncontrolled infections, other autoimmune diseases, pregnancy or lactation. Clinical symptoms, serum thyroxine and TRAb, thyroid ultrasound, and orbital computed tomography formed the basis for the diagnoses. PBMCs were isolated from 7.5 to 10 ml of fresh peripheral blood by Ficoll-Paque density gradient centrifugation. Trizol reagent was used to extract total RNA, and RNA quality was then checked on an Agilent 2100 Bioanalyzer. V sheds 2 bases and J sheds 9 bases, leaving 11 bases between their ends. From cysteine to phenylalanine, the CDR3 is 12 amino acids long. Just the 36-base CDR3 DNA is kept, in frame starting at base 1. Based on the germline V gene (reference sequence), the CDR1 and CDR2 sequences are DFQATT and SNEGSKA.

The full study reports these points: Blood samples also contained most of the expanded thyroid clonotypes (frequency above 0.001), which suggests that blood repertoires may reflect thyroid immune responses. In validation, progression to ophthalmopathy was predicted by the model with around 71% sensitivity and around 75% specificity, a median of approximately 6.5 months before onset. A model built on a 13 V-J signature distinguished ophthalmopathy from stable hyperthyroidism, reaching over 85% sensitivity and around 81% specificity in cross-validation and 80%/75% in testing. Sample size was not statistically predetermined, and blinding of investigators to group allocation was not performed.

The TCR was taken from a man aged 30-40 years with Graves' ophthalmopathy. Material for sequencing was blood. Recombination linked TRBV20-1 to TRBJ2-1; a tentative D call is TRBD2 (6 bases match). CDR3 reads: CSARYVGGEQFF. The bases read TGCAGTGCTAGATACGTGGGAGGTGAGCAGTTCTTC.